The 11 T cell receptor beta chains listed next were all sequenced from one sample in a study of response to subunit inactivated influenza vaccine. TCRdb analysed the RT-PCR reads with MiXCR anew, one entry per CDR3 protein. In the table there are 590,000 or so distinct CDR3 sequences, 12% to 15% of which are singletons. The sequencing used PBMCs from blood, collected about 14 days before vaccination. The receptors shown here come from a man aged 45-65 years who received an inactivated influenza vaccine.

This clonotype was observed a few times. This CDR3 reads CAISEDGWLIYNEQFF. In DNA form, the CDR3 reads TGTGCCATCAGTGAGGATGGATGGCTGATCTACAATGAGCAGTTCTTC. The rearrangement links TRBV10-3 to TRBJ2-1; no firm D call. CDR1 is ENHRY and CDR2 is SYGVKD in the germline V gene. The length of the CDR3 is 16 residues. V was trimmed by 2 bases and J by 3 bases, leaving 14 bases between them.

This chain links TRBV28 with TRBJ2-2, with 10 bases matching TRBD1. The CDR3 spans 16 residues. The germline V gene encodes CDR1 MDHEN and CDR2 SYDVKM. V was pared by 4 bases and J by 6 bases, with 8 bases of the junction left unmatched. The CDR3 reads CASSSPDRGSPGELFF. The CDR3 DNA reads TGTGCCAGCAGTTCACCGGACAGGGGGAGCCCCGGGGAGCTGTTTTTT. The full variable domain, completed using reference TRBV28 and TRBJ2-2, is DVKVTQSSRYLVKRTGEKVFLECVQDMDHENMFWYRQDPGLGLRLIYFSYDVKMKEKGDIPEGYSVSREKKERFSLILESASTNQTSMYLCASSSPDRGSPGELFFGEGSRLTVL.

The chain recombines TRBV24-1 with TRBJ2-3, with D tentatively TRBD2 (5 bases). V gave up 4 bases and J gave up 0 bases, with 13 bases separating them. The CDR3 is 16 residues long. Per the germline V gene, CDR1 is KGHDR and CDR2 is SFDVKD. This CDR3 reads CATSDPGERSTDTQYF. CDR3 bases: TGTGCCACCAGTGACCCTGGGGAGAGGAGCACAGATACGCAGTATTTT.

Here the CDR3 DNA reads TGCAGTGCTAGAGAACAGGGAGGTGGTGAAAAACTGTTTTTT. Its protein product is CSAREQGGGEKLFF. The chain is built from TRBV20-1 and TRBJ1-4; D may be TRBD1 (6 bases). The germline CDR1 and CDR2 sequences are DFQATT and SNEGSKA (reference sequence). The CDR3 has 14 amino acids. V lost 0 bases to trimming and J lost 7 bases, with 12 bases between them.

This clonotype showed up many times. This chain joins TRBV5-1 and TRBJ2-7, with TRBD1 identical over 7 bases. V lost 0 bases, J lost 3 bases, and 3 bases stayed unmatched. The CDR3 sequence is 14 residues long. Germline V CDR1 and CDR2: SGHRS, YFSETQ. The CDR3 DNA reads TGCGCCAGCAGCTTGGACAGGGGCAACTACGAGCAGTACTTC. This gives the protein CASSLDRGNYEQYF.

This rearrangement joins TRBV3-1 to TRBJ2-1; 16 nucleotides line up with TRBD2. CDR3 length equals 22 residues. Per germline, CDR1 LGHDT and CDR2 YNNKEL (reference sequence). Trimming at V came to 3 bases and at J to 0 bases, leaving 14 bases not matched to a gene. The CDR3: CASSHPAAGTSGRVGSYNEQFF. The CDR3, as DNA: TGTGCCAGCAGCCACCCTGCCGCCGGGACTAGCGGGAGGGTGGGCTCCTACAATGAGCAGTTCTTC.

This rearrangement joins TRBV6-2 or TRBV6-3 to TRBJ2-3; 7 bases align to TRBD2. V was clipped by 2 bases and J by 2 bases; unmatched bases: 19. From germline, CDR1 is MNHEY and CDR2 SVGEGT. The CDR3 has 20 residues. In nucleotides, the CDR3 is TGTGCCAGCAGTTACCGGAAGCCCCCCATGACTAGCTCACACACAGATACGCAGTATTTT. Its translation is CASSYRKPPMTSSHTDTQYF.

This chain links TRBV20-1 with TRBJ2-1, with TRBD2 identical over 11 bases. Per the germline V gene, CDR1 is DFQATT and CDR2 is SNEGSKA (reference sequence). V lost 5 bases to trimming and J lost 6 bases; unmatched junction nucleotides: 6. The CDR3 totals 14 residues. The CDR3 sequence is CSAPLAGALNEQFF. Written as DNA, the CDR3 is TGCAGTGCTCCACTAGCGGGAGCTCTCAATGAGCAGTTCTTC.

This clonotype was detected a few times. The V gene is TRBV16, the J gene TRBJ1-2; D is possibly TRBD1 (5 bases). Germline CDR1 is KGHSY and CDR2 is FQNENV. Trimming pared 0 bases from V and 8 bases from J, leaving 10 bases between. The CDR3 sequence is 13 residues long. CDR3 nucleotide sequence: TGTGCCAGCAGCCAATCGGGCAGGGAAGGCTACACCTTC. This encodes CASSQSGREGYTF.

This clonotype was seen a few times. The chain combines TRBV19 with TRBJ2-7, with 8 bases lining up with TRBD1. V lost 7 bases to trimming and J lost 6 bases; unmatched junction nucleotides: 5. The CDR3 is 12 amino acids. Germline lookup yields CDR1 LNHDA and CDR2 SQIVND (reference sequence). DNA of the CDR3: TGTGCCAGTAAGGAAACAGGGGGCGAGCAGTACTTC. Protein product: CASKETGGEQYF.

This clonotype was detected a few times. The chain links TRBV5-5 to TRBJ2-7, with D possibly called TRBD1 or TRBD2 (5 bases each). The CDR3 extends over 14 amino acids. Trimming left V 3 bases short and J 2 bases short, with 12 bases between. Germline lookup yields CDR1 SGHKS and CDR2 YYEKEE (reference sequence). The CDR3 nucleotides read TGTGCCAGCAGCTCGGGGCCCTACACCTACGAGCAGTACTTC. Translated: CASSSGPYTYEQYF. Full variable domain (outside the CDR3, taken from reference TRBV5-5 and TRBJ2-7): DAGVTQSPTHLIKTRGQQVTLRCSPISGHKSVSWYQQVLGQGPQFIFQYYEKEERGRGNFPDRFSARQFPNYSSELNVNALLLGDSALYLCASSSGPYTYEQYFGPGTRLTVT.